This T cell receptor beta chain was recorded in a study of blood T cell repertoires in COVID-19. Study overall: Samples representing acute and convalescent COVID-19 were sourced from the United States, Italy and Spain. PBMCs, B-cell-depleted T cells, or T cells were the source of the cDNA or gDNA that made up the material.

There are 17 residues in the CDR3. Germline V lookup: CDR1 KGHSH, CDR2 LQKENI. V trimming: 4 bases; J trimming: 7 bases; junction bases outside the gene matches: 12. Per the original data handling: Nucleated cell number was recorded as an estimate derived from reference gene primer amplification. The assay was immunoSEQ multiplex PCR, and TCRdb's table has in-frame clones only and misses some. V and J calls and clone size follow that table, whereas D and trimming were derived from the DNA. The sample has hundreds of thousands of clones; around nine tenths are singletons. In its sample, this clone was seen once.

Input material: peripheral blood. The genes are TRBV18 and TRBJ1-6; TRBD1 matches at 8 bases. The TCR comes from a man aged 65-85 years with acute or convalescent COVID-19. The CDR3 region is CASSQRTGSLWNSPLHF. CDR3 nucleotides: TGTGCCAGCTCACAGAGGACAGGGAGTTTGTGGAATTCACCCCTCCACTTT.